This T cell receptor (beta chain) was captured in a study of blood T cell repertoires in COVID-19. This clone came up once. Assay: immunoSEQ multiplex PCR; the TCRdb copy retains only in-frame clones and omits some. This sample has some 260,000 clones, with 65% to 90% found just once. Specimen: peripheral blood. This TCR was sampled from a woman of 80 years or more with active or convalescent COVID-19.

CDR3 protein: CASSISGRAGSEQYF. The CDR3 nucleotides are TGTGCCAGCAGTATTAGCGGGAGGGCCGGTTCGGAGCAGTACTTC. The rearrangement links TRBV28 to TRBJ2-7; 11 bases match TRBD2. The CDR3 length is 15 residues. Per the germline V gene, CDR1 is MDHEN and CDR2 is SYDVKM. Germline trimming cut 5 bases from V and 7 bases from J; bases unmatched to any gene: 10.